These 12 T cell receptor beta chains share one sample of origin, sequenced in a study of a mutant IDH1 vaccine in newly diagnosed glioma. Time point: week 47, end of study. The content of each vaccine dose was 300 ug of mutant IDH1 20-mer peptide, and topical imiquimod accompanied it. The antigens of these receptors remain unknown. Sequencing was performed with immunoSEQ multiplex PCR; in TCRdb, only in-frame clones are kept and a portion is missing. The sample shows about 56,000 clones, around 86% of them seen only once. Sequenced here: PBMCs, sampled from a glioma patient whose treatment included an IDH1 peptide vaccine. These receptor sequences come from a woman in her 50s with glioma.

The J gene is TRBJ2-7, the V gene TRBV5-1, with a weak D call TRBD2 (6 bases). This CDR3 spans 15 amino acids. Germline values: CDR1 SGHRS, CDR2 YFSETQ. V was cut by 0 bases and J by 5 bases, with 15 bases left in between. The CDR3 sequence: CASSLAPRDLDEQYF. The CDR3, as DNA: TGCGCCAGCAGCTTGGCCCCCCGGGACTTGGACGAGCAGTACTTC.

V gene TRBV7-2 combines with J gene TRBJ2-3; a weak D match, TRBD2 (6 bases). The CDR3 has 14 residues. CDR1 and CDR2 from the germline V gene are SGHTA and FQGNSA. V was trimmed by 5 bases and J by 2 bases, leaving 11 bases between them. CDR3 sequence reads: CASSKDYITDTQYF. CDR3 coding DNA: TGTGCCAGCAGCAAGGACTATATCACAGATACGCAGTATTTT.

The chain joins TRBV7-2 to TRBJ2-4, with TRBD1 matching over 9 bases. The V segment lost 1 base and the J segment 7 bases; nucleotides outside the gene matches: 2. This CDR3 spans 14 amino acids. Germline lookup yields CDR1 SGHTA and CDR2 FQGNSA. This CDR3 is CASSLDRGLNIQYF. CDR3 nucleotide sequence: TGTGCCAGCAGCTTAGACAGGGGGCTGAACATTCAGTACTTC.

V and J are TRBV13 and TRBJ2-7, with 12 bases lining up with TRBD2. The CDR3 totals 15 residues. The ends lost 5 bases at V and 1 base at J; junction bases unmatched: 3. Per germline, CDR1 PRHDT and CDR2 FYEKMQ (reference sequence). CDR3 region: CASSVLAGGSYEQYF. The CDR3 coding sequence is TGTGCCAGCAGCGTACTAGCGGGGGGATCCTACGAGCAGTACTTC. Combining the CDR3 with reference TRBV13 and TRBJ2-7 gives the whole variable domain AAGVIQSPRHLIKEKRETATLKCYPIPRHDTVYWYQQGPGQDPQFLISFYEKMQSDKGSIPDRFSAQQFSDYHSELNMSSLELGDSALYFCASSVLAGGSYEQYFGPGTRLTVT.

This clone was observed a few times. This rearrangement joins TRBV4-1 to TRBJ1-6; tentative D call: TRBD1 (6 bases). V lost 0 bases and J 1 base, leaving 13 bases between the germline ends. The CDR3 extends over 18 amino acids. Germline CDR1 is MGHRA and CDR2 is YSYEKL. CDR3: CASSQEGLGGSYNSPLHF. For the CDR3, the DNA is TGCGCCAGCAGCCAAGAGGGATTAGGGGGGTCCTATAATTCACCCCTCCACTTT.

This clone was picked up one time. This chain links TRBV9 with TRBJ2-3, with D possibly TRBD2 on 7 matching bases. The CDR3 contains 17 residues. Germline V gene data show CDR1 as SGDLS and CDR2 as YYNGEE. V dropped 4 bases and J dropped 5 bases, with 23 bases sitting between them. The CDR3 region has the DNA TGTGCCAGCAGCCCGAGGGGGGGATCCACCCTGGGAGATACGCAGTATTTT. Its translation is CASSPRGGSTLGDTQYF.

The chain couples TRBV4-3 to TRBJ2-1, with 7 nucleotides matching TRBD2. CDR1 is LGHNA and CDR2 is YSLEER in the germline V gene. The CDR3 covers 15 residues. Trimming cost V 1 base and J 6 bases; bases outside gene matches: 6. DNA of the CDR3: TGCGCCAGCAGCCAAGTCTTGGGCGGGGGCAATGAGCAGTTCTTC. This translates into CASSQVLGGGNEQFF.

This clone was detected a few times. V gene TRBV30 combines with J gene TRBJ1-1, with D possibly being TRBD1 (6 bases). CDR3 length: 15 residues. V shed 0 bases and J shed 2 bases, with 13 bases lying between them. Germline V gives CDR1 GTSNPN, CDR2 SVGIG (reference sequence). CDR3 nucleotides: TGTGCCTGGAGTGTACAGGGAGGGAGCAACACTGAAGCTTTCTTT. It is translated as CAWSVQGGSNTEAFF. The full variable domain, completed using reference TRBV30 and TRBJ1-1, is SQTIHQWPATLVQPVGSPLSLECTVEGTSNPNLYWYRQAAGRGLQLLFYSVGIGQISSEVPQNLSASRPQDRQFILSSKKLLLSDSGFYLCAWSVQGGSNTEAFFGQGTRLTVV.

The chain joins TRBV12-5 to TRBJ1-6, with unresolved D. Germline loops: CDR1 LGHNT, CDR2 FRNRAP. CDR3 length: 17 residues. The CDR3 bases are TGTCTCAACGGTCAGGCAGGAGCACTTCCAAATAATTCACCCCTCCACTTT. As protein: CLNGQAGALPNNSPLHF.

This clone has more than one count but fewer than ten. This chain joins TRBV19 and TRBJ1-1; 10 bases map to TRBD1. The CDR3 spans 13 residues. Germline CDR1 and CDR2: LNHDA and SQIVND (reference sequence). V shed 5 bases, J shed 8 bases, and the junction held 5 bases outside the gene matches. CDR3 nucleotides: TGTGCCAGTAGTCCCGGGACAGGGGAAGAAGCTTTCTTT. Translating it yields CASSPGTGEEAFF.

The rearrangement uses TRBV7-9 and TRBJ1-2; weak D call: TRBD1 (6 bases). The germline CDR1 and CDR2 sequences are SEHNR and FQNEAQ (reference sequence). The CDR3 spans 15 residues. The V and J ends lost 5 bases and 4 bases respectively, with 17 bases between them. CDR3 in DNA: TGTGCCAGCAGCCTAGAGGCGCAGGGGAGCTATGGCTACACCTTC. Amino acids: CASSLEAQGSYGYTF.

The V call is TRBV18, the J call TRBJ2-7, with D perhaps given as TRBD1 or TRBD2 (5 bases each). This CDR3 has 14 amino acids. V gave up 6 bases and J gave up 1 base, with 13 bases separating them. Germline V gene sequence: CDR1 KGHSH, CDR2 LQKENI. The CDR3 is CASSPGTVSYEQYF. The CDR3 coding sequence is TGTGCCAGCTCGCCCGGGACGGTATCCTACGAGCAGTACTTC.